This entry lists 20 T cell receptor beta chains sequenced from one sample in a study of blood T cells in healthy people across ages. For the second PCR, which ran for roughly 7 to 11 cycles, a sample-barcoded 5' primer and a J-beta primer mix were used. MiXCR was run by TCRdb on the 5' RACE reads, yielding one entry per CDR3 protein. In the table there are about 1.5 million distinct CDR3 sequences, roughly 43% of which are singletons. The sequencing input was blood. The receptors were gathered from a woman under 30 in good health.

This clonotype was observed a handful of times. The gene calls are TRBV7-2 and TRBJ2-6; 9 bases line up with TRBD2. This CDR3 is built from 18 residues. V lost 5 bases to trimming and J lost 1 base; unmatched junction nucleotides: 9. Germline V lookup: CDR1 SGHTA, CDR2 FQGNSA. CDR3 nucleotides: TGTGCCAGCAGCCCGAAGCTAGCGGGGCTTTCTGGGGCCAACGTCCTGACTTTC. It yields the protein CASSPKLAGLSGANVLTF.

The chain uses TRBV6-6 and TRBJ1-2; 7 bases align to TRBD1. V shed 10 bases and J 0 bases; nucleotides not matched to a gene: 5. This CDR3 spans 13 amino acids. CDR1 is MNHNY, CDR2 SVGAGI, per germline (reference sequence). Here the CDR3 reads CATLTGTNYGYTF. The CDR3 DNA reads as TGTGCCACCCTGACAGGGACTAACTATGGCTACACCTTC.

This rearrangement joins TRBV20-1 to TRBJ1-1, with 7 positions matching TRBD1. Germline CDR1 reads DFQATT; CDR2 reads SNEGSKA (reference sequence). After removal of 8 bases from V and 4 bases from J, the junction contained 13 bases not matched to a gene. The CDR3 length is 14 residues. The CDR3 reads CSTEAGGLVTEAFF. The DNA for the CDR3 is TGCAGTACTGAAGCAGGGGGTCTCGTCACTGAAGCTTTCTTT.

This clonotype appeared a few times. This chain uses TRBV4-3 with TRBJ2-2, with 8 bases identical to TRBD2. The CDR3 is made up of 16 amino acids. In germline, CDR1 is LGHNA, CDR2 YSLEER. J gave up 2 bases and V 4 bases, and 6 bases lay outside the gene matches. The CDR3 region is CASSPNGGANTGELFF. The CDR3 nucleotides read TGCGCCAGCAGCCCCAACGGGGGGGCTAACACCGGGGAGCTGTTTTTT.

This clonotype was counted a few times. The chain uses TRBV4-3 and TRBJ2-3; 7 nucleotides line up with TRBD2. Per germline, CDR1 LGHNA and CDR2 YSLEER. The V gene end was trimmed by 4 bases and the J gene end by 2 bases; junction bases not matched to a gene: 12. The CDR3 covers 17 residues. The CDR3 protein is CASSPSGGSGYTDTQYF. The CDR3 coding sequence is TGCGCCAGCAGCCCAAGCGGTGGTAGCGGGTACACAGATACGCAGTATTTT.

The DNA of the CDR3 is TGCAGTGCTCTAGCGGAACTAGCCAAAAACATTCAGTACTTC. Encoded protein: CSALAELAKNIQYF. The chain couples TRBV20-1 to TRBJ2-4; 7 nucleotides agree with TRBD2. Trimming cost V 5 bases and J 0 bases; bases outside gene matches: 4. Germline CDR1 DFQATT, CDR2 SNEGSKA (reference sequence). The CDR3 loop spans 14 amino acids.

The chain is built from TRBV12-3 or TRBV12-4 and TRBJ1-2; the D is unclear. This CDR3 has 10 residues. The ends were cut back, 7 bases at V and 7 bases at J, with 7 bases in the middle. The CDR3 coding sequence is TGTGCCAGCACCCTACGTGGCTACACCTTC. Residues: CASTLRGYTF.

Points on this clonotype: The junction departs from the called germline gene at one end, perhaps through a read error. J is TRBJ2-7 and V is TRBV7-9, with D maybe TRBD2 (5 bases). CDR3 length equals 12 residues. Germline-derived CDR1 and CDR2 are SEHNR and FQNEAQ (reference sequence). The CDR3 region is CDSSLRDYEQYF. CDR3 DNA sequence: TGTGACAGCAGCTTACGGGACTACGAGCAGTACTTC.

This chain links TRBV4-3 with TRBJ2-1; 8 bases match TRBD1. The CDR3 has 15 amino acids. Germline CDR1 and CDR2: LGHNA and YSLEER. V dropped 0 bases and J dropped 6; count of bases not matched to a gene: 4. CDR3 bases: TGCGCCAGCAGCCAAGATTCACAGGGGGTCAATGAGCAGTTCTTC. Encoded protein: CASSQDSQGVNEQFF.

There are a few counts of this clonotype. The J gene is TRBJ2-7, the V gene TRBV6-1; D is ambiguous. Trimming left V 8 bases short and J 7 bases short, with 21 bases between. This CDR3 has 14 amino acids. In germline, CDR1 is MNHNS, CDR2 SASEGT. In DNA, the CDR3 is TGTGCCAGCGGGCAGAGAGCCGAAATAGGAGAGCAGTACTTC. This translates into CASGQRAEIGEQYF.

V gene TRBV14 combines with J gene TRBJ2-1; no clear D. The CDR3 has 13 residues. Deletions cut 3 bases from V and 10 bases from J, with 13 bases between. Germline CDR1 SGHDN, CDR2 FVKESK. The CDR3 nucleotides are TGTGCCAGCAGCCACCGAAACCTTTGGGAGCAGTTCTTC. It yields the protein CASSHRNLWEQFF. Looking up the rest from reference TRBV14 and TRBJ2-1 gives the full variable domain: EAGVTQFPSHSVIEKGQTVTLRCDPISGHDNLYWYRRVMGKEIKFLLHFVKESKQDESGMPNNRFLAERTGGTYSTLKVQPAELEDSGVYFCASSHRNLWEQFFGPGTRLTVL.

This clonotype was seen repeatedly, ten times or more. The rearrangement links TRBV13 to TRBJ2-7; 7 bases are shared with TRBD2. J lost 7 bases, V lost 5 bases, and 5 bases had no gene match. From germline, CDR1 is PRHDT and CDR2 FYEKMQ (reference sequence). The CDR3 is 12 residues long. CDR3 DNA: TGTGCCAGCAGCCGACTAGCTAATGAGCAGTACTTC. Protein sequence: CASSRLANEQYF.

The chain combines TRBV20-1 with TRBJ1-2, with D hard to call. The CDR3 covers 17 residues. Germline V lookup: CDR1 DFQATT, CDR2 SNEGSKA (reference sequence). V was cut by 3 bases and J by 1 base, with 21 bases left in between. The CDR3 DNA is TGCAGTGCTAGGGACTTGGGAGGAGCCTTTAATAACTATGGCTACACCTTC. Its protein product is CSARDLGGAFNNYGYTF.

The CDR3 spells CSVIKREDYEQYF. CDR3 in DNA: TGCAGCGTTATCAAGCGGGAGGACTACGAGCAGTACTTC. This rearrangement joins TRBV29-1 to TRBJ2-7, with 9 bases lining up with TRBD2. After removal of 5 bases from V and 3 bases from J, the junction contained 5 bases not matched to a gene. The length of the CDR3 is 13 residues. Germline V gives CDR1 SQVTM, CDR2 ANQGSEA.

V usage is TRBV2 and J usage is TRBJ2-2; D unresolved. Trimming cost V 6 bases and J 1 base, with 12 bases left between them. In germline, CDR1 is SNHLY, CDR2 FYNNEI. CDR3 length: 15 residues. The CDR3 loop reads CASRHQNMNTGELFF. In DNA form, the CDR3 reads TGTGCCAGCAGGCACCAAAACATGAACACCGGGGAGCTGTTTTTT.

The table lists this clonotype with a few counts. This chain uses TRBV15 with TRBJ2-2, with no clear D. The length of the CDR3 is 15 residues. V lost 3 bases, J lost 4 bases, and 12 bases lay in between. CDR1 and CDR2 from the germline V gene are LNHNV and YYDKDF (reference sequence). CDR3: CATSSVEEVTGELFF. CDR3 sequence (DNA): TGTGCCACCAGCAGTGTAGAAGAGGTCACCGGGGAGCTGTTTTTT.

Only a few counts were recorded for this clonotype. The chain uses TRBV4-2 and TRBJ1-1, with a possible D match to TRBD1 (6 bases). V was shortened by 0 bases and J by 6 bases, with 20 bases between the two germline ends. The CDR3 is made up of 17 amino acids. Looked up from germline, CDR1 is LGHNA and CDR2 is YNFKEQ. As DNA, the CDR3 is TGTGCCAGCAGCCAAGATCTTTGGGGGGCTCCGGGTTCTGAAGCTTTCTTT. Its translation: CASSQDLWGAPGSEAFF.

The genes are TRBV15 and TRBJ2-7; D not certain. The V end was cut by 0 bases, the J end by 2 bases, with 11 bases between. The CDR3 totals 15 residues. Germline-derived CDR1 and CDR2 are LNHNV and YYDKDF (reference sequence). CDR3 sequence (DNA): TGTGCCACCAGCAGAGATCTGGGCCACACCTACGAGCAGTACTTC. Translating gives CATSRDLGHTYEQYF.

The chain employs TRBV11-2 and TRBJ2-2; no reliable D call. The CDR3 has 15 residues. Looked up from germline, CDR1 is SGHAT and CDR2 is FQNNGV. Trimming cost V 5 bases and J 5 bases, with 15 bases left between them. The CDR3 DNA sequence: TGTGCCAGCAGCCCAAGGCCGGCCCGGACCGGGGAGCTGTTTTTT. This encodes CASSPRPARTGELFF.

The rearrangement links TRBV20-1 to TRBJ2-7; D gene ambiguous. Trimming took off 3 bases at V and 2 bases at J, with 5 bases between the two ends. The germline V gene has CDR1 DFQATT and CDR2 SNEGSKA (reference sequence). The CDR3 is 11 residues long. As DNA, the CDR3 is TGCAGTGCTAGGTGGCCCTACGAGCAGTACTTC. It specifies CSARWPYEQYF.